Given below is one TCR beta chain in context. Its matching antigen is unknown. The data are from a study of CD8+ T cells in alopecia areata. Study-level results: Scalp sequencing captures resident alphabeta T cells of normal skin too. Clonality exceeded that of normal scalp in lesional scalp, most notably in alopecia totalis/universalis.

PBMCs served as the source from which CD4+ and CD8+ T cells were sorted. Isolated RNA was reverse transcribed into cDNA used as the sequencing template. Sequencing used immunoSEQ multiplex PCR; TCRdb keeps in-frame clones, though not all of them. The sample carries some 100,000 clones, about 60% recorded once. The CDR3 is 14 amino acids. J lost 4 bases, V lost 7 bases, and 7 bases had no gene match. Germline V gene sequence: CDR1 SQVTM, CDR2 ANQGSEA. The TCR was taken from a human donor in good health. The J gene is TRBJ2-5, the V gene TRBV29-1, with TRBD1 identical over 12 bases. The sequencing input was CD4+ T cells sorted from blood. CDR3 coding DNA: TGCAGCGACCCGGGACAGGGGGCCCCAGAGACCCAGTACTTC. It specifies CSDPGQGAPETQYF. The variable domain in full, with the rest retrieved from reference TRBV29-1 and TRBJ2-5, is SAVISQKPSRDICQRGTSLTIQCQVDSQVTMMFWYRQQPGQSLTLIATANQGSEATYESGFVIDKFPISRPNLTFSTLTVSNMSPEDSSIYLCSDPGQGAPETQYFGPGTRLLVL.